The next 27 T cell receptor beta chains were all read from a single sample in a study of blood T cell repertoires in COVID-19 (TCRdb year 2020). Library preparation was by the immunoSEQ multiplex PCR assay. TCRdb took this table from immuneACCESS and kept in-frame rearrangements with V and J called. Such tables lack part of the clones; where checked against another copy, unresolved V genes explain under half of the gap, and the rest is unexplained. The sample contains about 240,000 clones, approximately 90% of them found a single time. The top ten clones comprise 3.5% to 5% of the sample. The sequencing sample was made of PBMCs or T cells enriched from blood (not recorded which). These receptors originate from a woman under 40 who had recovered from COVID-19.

CDR3 loop: CSVSQGGNSPLHF. CDR3 sequence (DNA): TGCAGCGTCTCACAGGGGGGCAATTCACCCCTCCACTTT. The V call is TRBV29-1, the J call TRBJ1-6, with TRBD1 matching 8 bases. Germline V gives CDR1 SQVTM, CDR2 ANQGSEA. The length of the CDR3 is 13 residues. V trimming: 6 bases; J trimming: 7 bases; junction bases outside the gene matches: 5.

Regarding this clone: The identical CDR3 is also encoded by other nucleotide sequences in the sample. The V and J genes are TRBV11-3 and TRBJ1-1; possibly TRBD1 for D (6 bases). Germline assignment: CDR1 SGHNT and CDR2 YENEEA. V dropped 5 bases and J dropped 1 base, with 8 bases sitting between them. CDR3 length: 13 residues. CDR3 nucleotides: TGTGCCAGCAGCCCCAGGGGGAACACTGAAGCTTTCTTT. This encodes CASSPRGNTEAFF.

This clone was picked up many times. The CDR3 sequence is CASTPWLGQKGEAFF. The DNA of the CDR3 is TGTGCCAGCACCCCATGGCTTGGGCAAAAAGGTGAAGCTTTCTTT. The chain joins TRBV5-4 to TRBJ1-1; D is ambiguous. This CDR3 is 15 amino acids long. Trimming pared 6 bases from V and 7 bases from J, leaving 22 bases between. Germline values: CDR1 SGHNT, CDR2 YYREEE (reference sequence).

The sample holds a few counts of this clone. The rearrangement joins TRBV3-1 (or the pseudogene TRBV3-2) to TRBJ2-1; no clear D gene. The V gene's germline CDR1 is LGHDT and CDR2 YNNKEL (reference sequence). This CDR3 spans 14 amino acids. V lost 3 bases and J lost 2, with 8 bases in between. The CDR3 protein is CASSQLGTYNEQFF. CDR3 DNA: TGTGCCAGCAGCCAGTTGGGCACCTACAATGAGCAGTTCTTC.

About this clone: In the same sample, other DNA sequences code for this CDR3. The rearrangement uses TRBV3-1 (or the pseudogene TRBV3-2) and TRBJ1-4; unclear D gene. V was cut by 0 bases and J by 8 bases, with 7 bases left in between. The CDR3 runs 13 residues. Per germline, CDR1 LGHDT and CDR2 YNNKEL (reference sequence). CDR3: CASSQDRGEKLFF. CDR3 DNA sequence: TGTGCCAGCAGCCAAGATCGGGGAGAAAAACTGTTTTTT.

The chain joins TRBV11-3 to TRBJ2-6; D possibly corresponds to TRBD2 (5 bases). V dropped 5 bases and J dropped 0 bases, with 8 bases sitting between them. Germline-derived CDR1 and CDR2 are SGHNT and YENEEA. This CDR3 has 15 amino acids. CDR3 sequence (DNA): TGTGCCAGCAGCCCGGGAAACTCTGGGGCCAACGTCCTGACTTTC. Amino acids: CASSPGNSGANVLTF.

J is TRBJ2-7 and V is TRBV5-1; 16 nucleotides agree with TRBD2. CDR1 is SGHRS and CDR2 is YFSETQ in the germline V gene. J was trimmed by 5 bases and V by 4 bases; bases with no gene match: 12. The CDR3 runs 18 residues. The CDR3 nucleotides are TGCGCCAGCAGCCTGGGACTAGCGGGAGGGCAAGATCTCCACGAGCAGTACTTC. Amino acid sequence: CASSLGLAGGQDLHEQYF. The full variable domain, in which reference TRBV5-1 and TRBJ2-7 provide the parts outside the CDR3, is KAGVTQTPRYLIKTRGQQVTLSCSPISGHRSVSWYQQTPGQGLQFLFEYFSETQRNKGNFPGRFSGRQFSNSRSEMNVSTLELGDSALYLCASSLGLAGGQDLHEQYFGPGTRLTVT.

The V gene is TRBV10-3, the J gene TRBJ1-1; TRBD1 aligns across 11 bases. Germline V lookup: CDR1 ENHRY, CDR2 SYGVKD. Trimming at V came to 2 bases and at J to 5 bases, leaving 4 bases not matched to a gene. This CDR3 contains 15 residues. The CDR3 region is CAISEGTGGKTEAFF. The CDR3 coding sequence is TGTGCCATCAGTGAGGGGACAGGGGGGAAAACTGAAGCTTTCTTT.

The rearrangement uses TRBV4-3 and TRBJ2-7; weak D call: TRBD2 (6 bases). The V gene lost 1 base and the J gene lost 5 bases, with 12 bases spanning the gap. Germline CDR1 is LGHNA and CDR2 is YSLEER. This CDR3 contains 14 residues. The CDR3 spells CASSQAGGNHEQYF. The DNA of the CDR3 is TGCGCCAGCAGCCAAGCTGGAGGGAACCACGAGCAGTACTTC.

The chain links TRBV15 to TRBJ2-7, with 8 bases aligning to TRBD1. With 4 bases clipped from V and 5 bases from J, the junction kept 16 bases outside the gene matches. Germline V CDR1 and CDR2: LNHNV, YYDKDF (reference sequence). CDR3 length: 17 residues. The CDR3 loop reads CATSTPFRQGKGNEQYF. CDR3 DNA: TGTGCCACCAGCACACCTTTCAGACAGGGGAAAGGGAACGAGCAGTACTTC.

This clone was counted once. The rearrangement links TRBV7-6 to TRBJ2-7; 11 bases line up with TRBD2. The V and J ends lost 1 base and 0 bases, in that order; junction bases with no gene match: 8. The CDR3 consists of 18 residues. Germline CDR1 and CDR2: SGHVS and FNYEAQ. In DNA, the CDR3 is TGTGCCAGCAGCTTAGGTAGCCCGGGACTAGCGGCCTCCTACGAGCAGTACTTC. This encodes CASSLGSPGLAASYEQYF.

For the CDR3, the DNA is TGTGCCAGTAGTATTCGGGCTAGCAGCTACGAGCAGTACTTC. It yields the protein CASSIRASSYEQYF. The V call is TRBV19, the J call TRBJ2-7; weak D call: TRBD2 (5 bases). Trimming cost V 3 bases and J 3 bases, with 12 bases left between them. The CDR3 extends over 14 amino acids. The germline gives CDR1 LNHDA, CDR2 SQIVND (reference sequence). Full variable domain (remainder filled in from reference TRBV19 and TRBJ2-7): DGGITQSPKYLFRKEGQNVTLSCEQNLNHDAMYWYRQDPGQGLRLIYYSQIVNDFQKGDIAEGYSVSREKKESFPLTVTSAQKNPTAFYLCASSIRASSYEQYFGPGTRLTVT.

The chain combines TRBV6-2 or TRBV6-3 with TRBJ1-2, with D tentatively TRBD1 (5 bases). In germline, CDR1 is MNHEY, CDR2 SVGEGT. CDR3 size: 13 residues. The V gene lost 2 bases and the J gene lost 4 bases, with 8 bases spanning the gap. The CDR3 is CASSYVQAYGYTF. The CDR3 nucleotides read TGTGCCAGCAGTTACGTACAGGCCTATGGCTACACCTTC.

The DNA for the CDR3 is TGTGCCAGCAGTTACCCCTTTGGAGGGAGCACCGGGGAGCTGTTTTTT. Residues: CASSYPFGGSTGELFF. The chain has TRBV6-2 or TRBV6-3 and TRBJ2-2, with a possible D match to TRBD2 (6 bases). Germline-derived CDR1 and CDR2 are MNHEY and SVGEGT. Trimming left V 2 bases short and J 4 bases short, with 14 bases between. CDR3 length: 16 residues.

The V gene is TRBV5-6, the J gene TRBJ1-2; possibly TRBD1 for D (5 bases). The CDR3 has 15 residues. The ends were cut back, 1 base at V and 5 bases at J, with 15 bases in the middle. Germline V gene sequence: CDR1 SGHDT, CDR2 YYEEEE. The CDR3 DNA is TGTGCCAGCAGCTTGCCCCTAAGACAGCGATATGGCTACACCTTC. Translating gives CASSLPLRQRYGYTF. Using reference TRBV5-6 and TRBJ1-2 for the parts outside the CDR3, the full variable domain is DAGVTQSPTHLIKTRGQQVTLRCSPKSGHDTVSWYQQALGQGPQFIFQYYEEEERQRGNFPDRFSGHQFPNYSSELNVNALLLGDSALYLCASSLPLRQRYGYTFGSGTRLTVV.

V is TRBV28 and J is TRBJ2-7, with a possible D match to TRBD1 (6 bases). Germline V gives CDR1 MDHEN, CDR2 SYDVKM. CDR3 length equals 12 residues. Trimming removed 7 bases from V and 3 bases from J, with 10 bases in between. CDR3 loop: CASKTGNYEQYF. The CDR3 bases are TGTGCCAGCAAAACAGGGAACTACGAGCAGTACTTC.

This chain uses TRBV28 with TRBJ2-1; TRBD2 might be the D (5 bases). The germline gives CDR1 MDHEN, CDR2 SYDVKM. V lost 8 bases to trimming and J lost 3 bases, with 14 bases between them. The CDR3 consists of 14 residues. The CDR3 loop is CASSDTGGYNEQFF. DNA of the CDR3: TGTGCCAGCTCGGATACCGGAGGCTACAATGAGCAGTTCTTC.

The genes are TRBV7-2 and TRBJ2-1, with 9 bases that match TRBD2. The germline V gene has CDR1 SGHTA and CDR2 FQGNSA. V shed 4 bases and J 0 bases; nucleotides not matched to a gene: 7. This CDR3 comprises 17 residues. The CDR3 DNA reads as TGTGCCAGCAGCTCCCAAAGCGGGAGGAGCTCCTACAATGAGCAGTTCTTC. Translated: CASSSQSGRSSYNEQFF.

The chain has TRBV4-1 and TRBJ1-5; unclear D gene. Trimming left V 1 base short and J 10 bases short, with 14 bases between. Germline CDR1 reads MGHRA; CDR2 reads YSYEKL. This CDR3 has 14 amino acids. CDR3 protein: CASSQVGPLGPQHF. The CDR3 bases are TGCGCCAGCAGCCAAGTGGGCCCCCTCGGCCCCCAGCATTTT.

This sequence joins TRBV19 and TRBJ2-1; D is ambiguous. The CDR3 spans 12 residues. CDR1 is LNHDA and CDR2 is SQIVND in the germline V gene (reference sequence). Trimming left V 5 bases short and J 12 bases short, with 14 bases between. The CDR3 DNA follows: TGTGCCAGTAGTCCTGACCTATCAGGGCAGTTCTTC. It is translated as CASSPDLSGQFF.

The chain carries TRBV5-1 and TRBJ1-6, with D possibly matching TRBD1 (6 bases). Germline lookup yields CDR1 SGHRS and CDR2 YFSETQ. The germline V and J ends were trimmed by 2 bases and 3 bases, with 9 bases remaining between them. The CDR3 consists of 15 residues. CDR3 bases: TGCGCCAGCAGCTTTGAACAGGGCTATAATTCACCCCTCCACTTT. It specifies CASSFEQGYNSPLHF.

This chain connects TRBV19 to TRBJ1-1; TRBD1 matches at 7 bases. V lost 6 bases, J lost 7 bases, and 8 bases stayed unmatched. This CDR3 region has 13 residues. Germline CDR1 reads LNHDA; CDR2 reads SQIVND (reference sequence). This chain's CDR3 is CASSARTGDEAFF. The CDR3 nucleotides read TGTGCCAGTAGCGCTCGAACAGGGGATGAAGCTTTCTTT.

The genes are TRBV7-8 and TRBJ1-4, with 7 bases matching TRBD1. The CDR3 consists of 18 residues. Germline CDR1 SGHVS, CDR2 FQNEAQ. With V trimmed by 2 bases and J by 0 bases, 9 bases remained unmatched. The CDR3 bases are TGTGCCAGCAGCTTACATGACAGGGCTAGGGCAACTAATGAAAAACTGTTTTTT. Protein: CASSLHDRARATNEKLFF.

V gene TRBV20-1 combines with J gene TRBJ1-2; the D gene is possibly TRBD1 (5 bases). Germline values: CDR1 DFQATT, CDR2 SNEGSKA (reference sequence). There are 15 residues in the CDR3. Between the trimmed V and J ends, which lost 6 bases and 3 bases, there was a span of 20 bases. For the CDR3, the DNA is TGCAGTGCGAGTAAAAACCTTGACAGTGACTATGGCTACACCTTC. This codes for CSASKNLDSDYGYTF.

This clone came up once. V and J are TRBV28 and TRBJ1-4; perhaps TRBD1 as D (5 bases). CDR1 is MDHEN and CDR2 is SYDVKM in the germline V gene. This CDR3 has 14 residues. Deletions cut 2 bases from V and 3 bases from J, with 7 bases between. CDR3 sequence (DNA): TGTGCCAGCAGTTTAGGACATTCTAATGAAAAACTGTTTTTT. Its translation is CASSLGHSNEKLFF.

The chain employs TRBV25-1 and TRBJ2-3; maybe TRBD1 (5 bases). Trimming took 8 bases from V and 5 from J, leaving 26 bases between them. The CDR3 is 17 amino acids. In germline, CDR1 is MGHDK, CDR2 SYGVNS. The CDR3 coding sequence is TGTGCCAGCCTAAGTCCCCGGCCACAGGCCGTAATAGATACGCAGTATTTT. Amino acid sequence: CASLSPRPQAVIDTQYF.

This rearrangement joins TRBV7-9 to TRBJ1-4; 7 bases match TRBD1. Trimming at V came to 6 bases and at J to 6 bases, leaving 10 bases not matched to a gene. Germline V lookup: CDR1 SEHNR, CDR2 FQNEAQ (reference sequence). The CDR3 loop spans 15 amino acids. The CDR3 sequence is CASSQGGIGDEKLFF. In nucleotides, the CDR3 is TGTGCCAGCAGTCAGGGGGGTATTGGCGATGAAAAACTGTTTTTT.